The clone carrying this T cell receptor (beta chain) was detected a few times. Germline V CDR1 and CDR2: SGHTA, FQGNSA. Trimming shortened V by 5 bases and J by 9 bases, and 20 bases separated the two germline ends. The CDR3 covers 15 residues. Authors' processing steps: Cell counts per sample came from amplifying reference gene primers. Only in-frame clones appear in the TCRdb table, and some are missing; sequencing was by immunoSEQ multiplex PCR. V and J calls and clone size come straight from that table; D and trimming were deduced from the DNA. The table includes 70,000 or so clones, over 80% detected once. The record originates from a study of blood T cell repertoires in COVID-19. Study-level information: Samples of COVID-19 (acute and convalescent) were obtained from the United States, Italy and Spain. T cells, B-cell-depleted T cells, or PBMCs provided the cDNA or gDNA that served as material.

The sequence was obtained from a woman at least 80 years old with active COVID-19. The material sequenced was peripheral blood. The chain uses TRBV7-2 and TRBJ1-5; D call uncertain. CDR3 in amino acids: CASSLTREGISPQHF. The CDR3 DNA follows: TGTGCCAGCAGCCTGACGAGGGAAGGAATCTCGCCCCAGCATTTT.